The 13 T cell receptor beta chains below were found in one sample sequenced in a study of T cells after yellow fever vaccination. TCRdb re-derived calls from the 5' RACE reads in MiXCR, one entry per CDR3 protein. The sample contains about 330,000 distinct CDR3 sequences, roughly 8.3% of which appear only once. The sample in question was PBMCs, obtained approximately 47 days after the first yellow fever vaccination. The receptor source for this set is a man younger than 35 who received the YFV17D yellow fever vaccine.

This rearrangement joins TRBV24-1 to TRBJ2-1; no reliable D call. The germline V gene encodes CDR1 KGHDR and CDR2 SFDVKD. CDR3 size: 14 residues. V was trimmed by 6 bases and J by 7 bases, leaving 15 bases between them. The chain's CDR3 is CATSSRTVGNEQFF. Here the CDR3 DNA reads TGTGCCACCAGTTCCAGGACGGTGGGGAATGAGCAGTTCTTC.

The gene calls are TRBV15 and TRBJ2-1; TRBD2 matches 7 bases. CDR1 and CDR2 from the germline V gene are LNHNV and YYDKDF (reference sequence). V lost 0 bases, J lost 4 bases, and 0 bases stayed unmatched. CDR3 size: 14 residues. CDR3 in DNA: TGTGCCACCAGCAGAGAACTAGCGTACAATGAGCAGTTCTTC. Protein product: CATSRELAYNEQFF.

The chain employs TRBV3-1 and TRBJ1-1; 7 bases fit TRBD1. The CDR3 is 14 residues long. Germline lookup yields CDR1 LGHDT and CDR2 YNNKEL (reference sequence). With 1 base clipped from V and 6 bases from J, the junction kept 5 bases outside the gene matches. CDR3 sequence reads: CASSQVGGQSEAFF. The CDR3 bases are TGTGCCAGCAGCCAAGTTGGGGGACAGTCTGAAGCTTTCTTT.

This clonotype was observed a few times. At one of its ends the junction is not consistent with the germline gene, which may arise from a read error. This chain's CDR3 is CCARDLGQALKGGYTF. DNA for the CDR3: TGCTGTGCTAGAGATCTCGGACAGGCGCTGAAAGGTGGCTACACCTTC. The chain joins TRBV20-1 to TRBJ1-2, with 7 bases aligning to TRBD1. This CDR3 is 16 amino acids long. From germline, CDR1 is DFQATT and CDR2 SNEGSKA (reference sequence).

This clonotype was counted between two and nine times. This rearrangement joins TRBV6-5 to TRBJ2-5; D possibly corresponds to TRBD1 (5 bases). Germline values: CDR1 MNHEY, CDR2 SVGAGI. The CDR3 spans 15 residues. Trimming pared 0 bases from V and 1 base from J, leaving 9 bases between. This CDR3 is CASSYSETVQETQYF. The CDR3 DNA is TGTGCCAGCAGTTACTCGGAGACAGTCCAAGAGACCCAGTACTTC.

This clonotype was observed at least ten times. The rearrangement joins TRBV18 to TRBJ1-1; 7 bases fit TRBD1. Germline CDR1 KGHSH, CDR2 LQKENI. Trimming took 3 bases from V and 4 from J; bases not matched to a gene: 14. The CDR3 length is 17 residues. CDR3 protein: CASSPFTSGGRGTEAFF. Written as DNA, the CDR3 is TGTGCCAGCTCACCTTTCACTTCAGGGGGTCGAGGCACTGAAGCTTTCTTT.

The chain has TRBV5-1 and TRBJ1-2; TRBD1 matches at 7 bases. Germline V CDR1 and CDR2: SGHRS, YFSETQ. With 0 bases clipped from V and 3 bases from J, the junction kept 5 bases outside the gene matches. This CDR3 region has 15 residues. The CDR3 region has the DNA TGCGCCAGCAGCTTGGTTGGAGGGGGCGACTATGGCTACACCTTC. Translated: CASSLVGGGDYGYTF.

This sequence joins TRBV5-1 and TRBJ1-2, with 9 bases that match TRBD1. CDR1 is SGHRS, CDR2 YFSETQ, per germline. Trimming took 0 bases from V and 0 from J; bases not matched to a gene: 0. This CDR3 spans 15 amino acids. The CDR3 sequence: CASSLGQGANYGYTF. For the CDR3, the DNA is TGCGCCAGCAGCTTGGGACAGGGGGCTAACTATGGCTACACCTTC.

This clonotype was seen a few times. This chain links TRBV9 with TRBJ1-1; no clear D gene. The CDR3 is 15 amino acids. From germline, CDR1 is SGDLS and CDR2 YYNGEE. Trimming left V 0 bases short and J 1 base short, with 10 bases between. CDR3 nucleotides: TGTGCCAGCAGCGTAGATGGGCTGTGGAACACTGAAGCTTTCTTT. This sequence encodes CASSVDGLWNTEAFF.

This chain uses TRBV20-1 with TRBJ1-4, with TRBD1 matching 10 bases. The CDR3 consists of 14 residues. Per the germline V gene, CDR1 is DFQATT and CDR2 is SNEGSKA (reference sequence). The junction had 6 bases not matched to a gene; V was cut back by 4 bases and J by 7 bases. CDR3 in amino acids: CSANDRGRGEKLFF. Here the CDR3 DNA reads TGCAGTGCTAACGACAGGGGGCGCGGTGAAAAACTGTTTTTT.

This clonotype was detected only a few times. This chain uses TRBV2 with TRBJ2-2; D might be TRBD2 (5 bases). Deletions cut 7 bases from V and 3 bases from J, with 12 bases between. The CDR3 consists of 14 residues. Germline assignment: CDR1 SNHLY and CDR2 FYNNEI. In DNA, the CDR3 is TGTGCCAGCAAGGCGGGCTGGGACACCGGGGAGCTGTTTTTT. Its protein is CASKAGWDTGELFF.

This clonotype was counted ten times or more. The rearrangement uses TRBV18 and TRBJ1-1, with TRBD1 as a possible D gene (5 bases). Germline-derived CDR1 and CDR2 are KGHSH and LQKENI. CDR3 length: 14 residues. V was pared by 3 bases and J by 5 bases, with 13 bases between. The DNA for the CDR3 is TGTGCCAGCTCACCTTCTAGGGGCGGGACTGAAGCTTTCTTT. It translates to CASSPSRGGTEAFF.

This chain links TRBV4-3 with TRBJ2-3; the match to TRBD1 covers 8 bases. Germline trimming cut 3 bases from V and 1 base from J; bases unmatched to any gene: 3. Germline assignment: CDR1 LGHNA and CDR2 YSLEER. CDR3 length: 15 amino acids. This chain's CDR3 is CASSQQDRGTDTQYF. The DNA for the CDR3 is TGCGCCAGCAGCCAGCAGGACAGGGGCACAGATACGCAGTATTTT.